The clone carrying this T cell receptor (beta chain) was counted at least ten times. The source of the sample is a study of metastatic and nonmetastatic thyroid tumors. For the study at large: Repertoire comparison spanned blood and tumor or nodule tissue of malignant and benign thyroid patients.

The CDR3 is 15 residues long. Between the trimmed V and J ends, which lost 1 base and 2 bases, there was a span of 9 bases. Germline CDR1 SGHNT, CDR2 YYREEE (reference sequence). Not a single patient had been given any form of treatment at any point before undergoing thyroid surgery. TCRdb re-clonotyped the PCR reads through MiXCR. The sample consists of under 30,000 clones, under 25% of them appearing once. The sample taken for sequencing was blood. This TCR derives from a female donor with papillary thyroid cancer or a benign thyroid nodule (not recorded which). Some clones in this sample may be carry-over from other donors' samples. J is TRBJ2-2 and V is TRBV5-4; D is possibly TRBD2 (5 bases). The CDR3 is CASSLRLSNTGELFF. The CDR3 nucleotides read TGTGCCAGCAGCTTGAGACTATCTAACACCGGGGAGCTGTTTTTT.